The clone carrying this T cell receptor (beta chain) was counted between two and nine times. The sample is drawn from a study of blood T cells in healthy people across ages. A J-beta primer mix and a sample-barcoded 5' primer were used in a second PCR of roughly 6 to 11 cycles. TCRdb used MiXCR to reprocess the 5' RACE reads, holding one entry per CDR3 protein. In the table there are about 1.1 million distinct CDR3 sequences, 35% to 40% of which are singletons. The CDR3 has 15 residues. The V end was cut by 5 bases, the J end by 4 bases, with 14 bases between. Germline CDR1 and CDR2: SGHAT and FQNNGV. Total RNA, at least 5 micrograms per sample, came from PBMCs.

The TCR comes from a man aged 18 to 30 in good health. The V and J genes are TRBV11-2 and TRBJ1-4; D is undetermined. The sequenced sample consisted of blood. CDR3 amino acids: CASSLATTYNEKLFF. In DNA, the CDR3 is TGTGCCAGCAGCCTAGCGACTACCTATAATGAAAAACTGTTTTTT.